These T cell receptor beta chains were read from a single sample in a study of blood T cell repertoires in COVID-19. TCRdb's copy holds only in-frame clones and misses some; the assay was immunoSEQ multiplex PCR. This sample has about 110,000 clones, with approximately 80% found just once. Source material: peripheral blood. Receptors were obtained from a man in his 70s with acute or convalescent COVID-19. Each CDR3 is given with its conserved first and last residue.

V gene	J gene	CDR3 protein
TRBV19	TRBJ2-3	CAVGGENTDTQYF
TRBV5-6	TRBJ1-2	CASSPDRDYGYTF
TRBV9	TRBJ2-4	CASSPGVAKNIQYF
TRBV12-5	TRBJ2-7	CASVGTSVPLGEQYF
TRBV5-1	TRBJ1-2	CASSSQGQGGYTF
TRBV15	TRBJ1-5	CATSRDKRGTMAGAYSNQPQHF
TRBV7-3	TRBJ1-1	CASSPGGGVTEAFF
TRBV7-3	TRBJ2-1	CASSLNGVAGGRNEQFF
TRBV20-1	TRBJ2-5	CSASTSGGLGETQYF
TRBV12-3/TRBV12-4	TRBJ1-2	CASSFVADGYTF
TRBV6-2/TRBV6-3	TRBJ2-2	CASSYPKGGLNTGELFF
TRBV7-2	TRBJ2-1	CASSYRGQVYNEQFF
TRBV13	TRBJ2-1	CASSPTSGFNEQFF
TRBV18	TRBJ1-3	CASSPRDRDVNTIYF
TRBV18	TRBJ1-6	CASSPPVAGGNSPLHF
TRBV24-1	TRBJ2-2	CATSDPRQGTGELFF
TRBV10-3	TRBJ2-7	CAISPVPLGTGSYEQYF
TRBV18	TRBJ2-3	CASSRGGNTDTQYF
TRBV19	TRBJ2-2	CASSTDPPRTGELFF
TRBV25-1	TRBJ1-2	CASSEWTGGLGGYTF
TRBV6-2/TRBV6-3	TRBJ1-5	CASSKDRVWPQHF
TRBV10-3	TRBJ2-1	CAIKGGLAGLEQFF
TRBV6-2/TRBV6-3	TRBJ1-3	CASIPSSGRVSGNTIYF
TRBV5-4	TRBJ1-1	CASSSTGVRSEAFF
TRBV24-1	TRBJ1-2	CATSDPNQWGGYTF
TRBV5-4	TRBJ2-2	CASSLVTGSRTGELFF
TRBV18	TRBJ1-1	CASSRDAGRPLNTEAFF
TRBV15	TRBJ1-4	CATSQEGRTGPNEKLFF
TRBV6-6	TRBJ1-4	CASSSGDGNEKLFF
TRBV4-3	TRBJ1-2	CASSQVRGLNYGYTF
TRBV9	TRBJ2-7	CASSVNSGPSYEQYF
TRBV21-1	TRBJ1-5	CASSKGSLIQGRDQPQHF
TRBV3-1/TRBV3-2	TRBJ2-3	CASSLSGATDTQYF
TRBV7-9	TRBJ2-7	CASSLRQDYEQYF
TRBV6-1	TRBJ2-4	CASSEQQGLAKNIQYF
TRBV6-5	TRBJ1-5	CASSRTGSSNQPQHF
TRBV6-2/TRBV6-3	TRBJ2-5	CASSYGGAAETQYF
TRBV7-9	TRBJ1-5	CASSSDSLGSNQPQHF
TRBV6-1	TRBJ1-2	CASSESSISRGHGYTF
TRBV11-2	TRBJ1-1	CASTDWVMNTEAFF
TRBV24-1	TRBJ2-3	CATSDSGLDTDTQYF
TRBV18	TRBJ2-5	CASSSDRGIGETQYF
TRBV9	TRBJ1-4	CASSVDRGGNEKLFF
TRBV10-1	TRBJ1-2	CASSESGQDGYTF
TRBV28	TRBJ1-2	CASSLPQGGYTNYGYTF
TRBV12-3/TRBV12-4	TRBJ1-1	CASSLSARVAFF
TRBV3-1/TRBV3-2	TRBJ2-7	CASSLKPGQGAYEQYF
TRBV5-1	TRBJ2-3	CASSSLTGGRTDTQYF
TRBV11-2	TRBJ2-7	CASSPLYQGFEQYF
TRBV7-6	TRBJ1-1	CASSLGQNAEAFF
TRBV12-3/TRBV12-4	TRBJ1-6	CASRRQESPLHF
TRBV28	TRBJ1-2	CASRGARGYTF
TRBV19	TRBJ1-1	CASSTHRGHNTEAFF
TRBV5-1	TRBJ1-3	CASSLEGHPAGNTIYF
TRBV7-2	TRBJ2-1	CASSRGEAYGEQFF
TRBV5-1	TRBJ1-2	CASSLVGQGISGYTF
TRBV1	TRBJ2-1	CTSSQLAGNEQFF